Listed below are T cell receptor beta chains from one sample, sequenced in a study of cytomegalovirus exposure and HLA in healthy donors. Only in-frame clones appear in the TCRdb table, and some are missing; sequencing was by immunoSEQ multiplex PCR. The sample includes some 180,000 clones, 75% to 90% of them seen just once. Input material: PBMCs. These receptors were taken from a boy younger than 10 in good health and CMV-seronegative. CDR3s include the opening cysteine and the closing phenylalanine or tryptophan. D genes are given only for firm matches. Only part of the rows carry a size: once, few, many, or a class if the clone is expanded.

>TRBV25-1|TRBD2|TRBJ2-5|NA
TGTGCCATAGCGGGGGGAGAGACCCAGTACTTC
CAIAGGETQYF
>TRBV7-3|NA|TRBJ2-3|NA
TGTGCCAGCAGCCCCAGAGGTAGCACAGATACGCAGTATTTT
CASSPRGSTDTQYF
>TRBV28|NA|TRBJ2-2|NA
TGTGCCAGCAGTTTCGTGGCAGGGGTGTACACCGGGGAGCTGTTTTTT
CASSFVAGVYTGELFF
>TRBV9|NA|TRBJ2-7|NA
TGTGCCAGCAGCGTAGGGTGGGGCTTCGAGCAGTACTTC
CASSVGWGFEQYF
>TRBV9|NA|TRBJ2-1|NA
TGTGCCAGCAGCGCTCAGGACGGACTCTACAATGAGCAGTTCTTC
CASSAQDGLYNEQFF
>TRBV7-9|TRBD1|TRBJ1-6|NA
TGTTCCAGCAGCATTACCGGGACAGGGATTAATTCACCCCTCCACTTT
CSSSITGTGINSPLHF
>TRBV9|TRBD1|TRBJ2-7|NA
TGTGCCAGCAGCGGGACAGGGGTCTCCTACGAGCAGTACTTC
CASSGTGVSYEQYF
>TRBV27|TRBD2|TRBJ2-3|NA
TGTGCCAGCAGTCTCCGGACTAGCGGGACATCCACAGATACGCAGTATTTT
CASSLRTSGTSTDTQYF
>TRBV5-8|NA|TRBJ2-3|NA
TGTGCCAGCAGCCCCGGGACATCTAGCACAGATACGCAGTATTTT
CASSPGTSSTDTQYF
>TRBV9|TRBD2|TRBJ2-3|NA
TGTGCCAGCAGCGTAGGGGGAGGGTCGGTAGATACGCAGTATTTT
CASSVGGGSVDTQYF
>TRBV2|NA|TRBJ1-5|NA
TGTGCCAGCAGTATTTCAGGGGCGGGCCAGCCCCAGCATTTT
CASSISGAGQPQHF
>TRBV5-6|TRBD1|TRBJ2-2|NA
TGTGCCAGCAGCGCGGACAGGGGGCACACCGGGGAGCTGTTTTTT
CASSADRGHTGELFF
>TRBV5-1|NA|TRBJ2-7|NA
TGCGCCAGCAGCTTGAGGTGGGAAACAGGGTCCTACGAGCAGTACTTC
CASSLRWETGSYEQYF
>TRBV12-5|TRBD1|TRBJ1-1|few
TGTGCTAGTGGTCCAGGACAGGGGTCAGATACTGAAGCTTTCTTT
CASGPGQGSDTEAFF
>TRBV15|NA|TRBJ2-7|NA
TGTGCCACCAGCACGAACCGGGATCTACTTAGCGAGCAGTACTTC
CATSTNRDLLSEQYF
>TRBV25-1|TRBD2|TRBJ2-5|NA
TGTGCCAGCAGCGTGGGGGGGTGGATGAGAGAGACCCAGTACTTC
CASSVGGWMRETQYF
>TRBV5-1|NA|TRBJ1-1|once
TGCGCCAGCAGCACCACAGCACTTAGTCCGAACACTGAAGCTTTCTTT
CASSTTALSPNTEAFF
>TRBV5-6|TRBD2|TRBJ2-7|NA
TGTGCCAGCAGGCTAGCGGGAGGGACCTACGAGCAGTACTTC
CASRLAGGTYEQYF
>TRBV27|TRBD2|TRBJ2-6|NA
TGTGCCATACTCCTCTGGGGGGGACCGAGCTCTGGGGCCAACGTCCTGACTTTC
CAILLWGGPSSGANVLTF
>TRBV7-8|TRBD1|TRBJ1-4|NA
TGTGCCAGCAGCTCCTCCCCGGACAGGGTGGAGGAAAAACTGTTTTTT
CASSSSPDRVEEKLFF
>TRBV5-1|TRBD1|TRBJ2-7|NA
TGCGCCAGCAGCTTTCTGGGGACAGGGGGCGACGAGCAGTACTTC
CASSFLGTGGDEQYF
>TRBV4-1|TRBD1|TRBJ1-2|NA
TGCGCCAGCAGCCAAGATTGGGACAGGGAGCCGTTCTATGGCTACACCTTC
CASSQDWDREPFYGYTF
>TRBV28|NA|TRBJ2-7|NA
TGTGCCAGCAGTCCATGGGGAGCGGGGACAACGGGGGGCTACGAGCAGTACTTC
CASSPWGAGTTGGYEQYF
>TRBV10-3|TRBD2|TRBJ2-1|NA
TGTGCCATCAGTGGGAGCGGGAGCCCTAACAATGAGCAGTTCTTC
CAISGSGSPNNEQFF
>TRBV5-1|TRBD2|TRBJ2-1|once
TGCGCCAGCAGCAGGACTAGCGGGGACAATGAGCAGTTCTTC
CASSRTSGDNEQFF
>TRBV28|NA|TRBJ1-2|NA
TGTGCCAGCAGTTTGGGTACTGGGGGAGGGGACTATGGCTACACCTTC
CASSLGTGGGDYGYTF
>TRBV14|NA|TRBJ1-6|once
TGTGCCAGCAGCCAAGATCGCAGAGTAGCGTCACCCCTCCACTTT
CASSQDRRVASPLHF
>TRBV6-1|NA|TRBJ2-7|NA
TGTGCCAGCAGTGAAAGACAAGACTACGAGCAGTACTTC
CASSERQDYEQYF
>TRBV28|NA|TRBJ2-3|NA
TGTGCCACCAAGGAGGGGACAGATACGCAGTATTTT
CATKEGTDTQYF
>TRBV9|NA|TRBJ2-5|NA
TGTGCCAGCAGCTGGACAGCTTACCAAGAGACCCAGTACTTC
CASSWTAYQETQYF
>TRBV5-1|NA|TRBJ1-2|once
TGCGCCAGCAGCTTGGAGGCAGGGGAGAACTATGGCTACACCTTC
CASSLEAGENYGYTF
>TRBV27|NA|TRBJ1-1|NA
TGTGCCAGCAGTTTCTGGCAGGGGACTGAAGCTTTCTTT
CASSFWQGTEAFF
>TRBV11-2|TRBD1|TRBJ2-3|NA
TGTGCCAGCAGCTTAGTTCAGGGGGCAGATACGCAGTATTTT
CASSLVQGADTQYF
>TRBV2|TRBD1|TRBJ1-3|NA
TGTGCCAGCAGTGATTACCCGGACAGGGTGGGAAACACCATATATTTT
CASSDYPDRVGNTIYF
>TRBV5-4|NA|TRBJ2-5|NA
TGTGCCAGCAGCTTGGTTGCCGCCGGAGAGACCCAGTACTTC
CASSLVAAGETQYF
>TRBV28|TRBD1|TRBJ2-3|NA
TGTGCCAGCAGTTTCCGAACCTTAGGACAGGGAGTAATAGATACGCAGTATTTT
CASSFRTLGQGVIDTQYF
>TRBV10-3|TRBD2|TRBJ2-7|NA
TGTGCCATCAGGGATGCGGGGGAATACGAGCAGTACTTC
CAIRDAGEYEQYF
>TRBV28|NA|TRBJ2-3|NA
TGTGCCAGCTCGACTAAACAATCAGATACGCAGTATTTT
CASSTKQSDTQYF
>TRBV6-6|TRBD1|TRBJ2-7|NA
TGTGCCACTCGAGAACGATACAGGGGGGACATCTACGAGCAGTACTTC
CATRERYRGDIYEQYF
>TRBV7-9|NA|TRBJ1-4|few
TGTGCCAGCAGCTTAATCGGGGCTAATGAAAAACTGTTTTTT
CASSLIGANEKLFF
>TRBV5-4|NA|TRBJ1-1|NA
TGTGCCAGCAGCTTGCCCGGGGGGCCAGAAGCTTTCTTT
CASSLPGGPEAFF
>TRBV5-6|NA|TRBJ1-1|NA
TGTGCCAGCAGCGAGACGGGGGATGAAGCTTTCTTT
CASSETGDEAFF
>TRBV28|TRBD1|TRBJ2-7|few
TGTGCCAGCAACCGACGACAGGGGGCGGGCGAGCAGTACTTC
CASNRRQGAGEQYF
>TRBV7-9|TRBD2|TRBJ2-1|NA
TGTGCCAGCAGCTTAGCGGAGGGACTAGCGGGACTTAAGCAGTTCTTC
CASSLAEGLAGLKQFF